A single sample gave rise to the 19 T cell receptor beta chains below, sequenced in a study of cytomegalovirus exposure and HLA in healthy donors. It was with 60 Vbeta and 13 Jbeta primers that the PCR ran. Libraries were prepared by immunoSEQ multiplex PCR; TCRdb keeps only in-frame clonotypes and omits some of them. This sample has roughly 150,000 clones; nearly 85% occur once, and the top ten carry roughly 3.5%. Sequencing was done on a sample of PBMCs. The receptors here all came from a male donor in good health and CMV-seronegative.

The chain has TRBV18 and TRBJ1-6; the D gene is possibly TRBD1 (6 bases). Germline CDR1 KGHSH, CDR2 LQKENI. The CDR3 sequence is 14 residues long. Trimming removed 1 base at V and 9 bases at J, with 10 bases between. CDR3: CASSPQGDVSPLHF. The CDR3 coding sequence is TGTGCCAGCTCACCACAGGGGGACGTTTCACCCCTCCACTTT.

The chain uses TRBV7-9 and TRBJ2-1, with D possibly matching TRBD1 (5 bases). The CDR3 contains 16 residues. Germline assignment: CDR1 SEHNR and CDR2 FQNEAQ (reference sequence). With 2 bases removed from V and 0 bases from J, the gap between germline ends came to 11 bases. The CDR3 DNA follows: TGTGCCAGCAGCTTACAGGGCGGCCCCTCCTACAATGAGCAGTTCTTC. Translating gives CASSLQGGPSYNEQFF.

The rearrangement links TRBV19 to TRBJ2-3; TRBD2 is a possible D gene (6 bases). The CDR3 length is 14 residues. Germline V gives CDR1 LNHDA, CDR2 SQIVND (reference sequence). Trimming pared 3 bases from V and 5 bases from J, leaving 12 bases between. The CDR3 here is CASSIGGKGDTQYF. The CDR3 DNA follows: TGTGCCAGTAGTATTGGAGGGAAGGGAGATACGCAGTATTTT.

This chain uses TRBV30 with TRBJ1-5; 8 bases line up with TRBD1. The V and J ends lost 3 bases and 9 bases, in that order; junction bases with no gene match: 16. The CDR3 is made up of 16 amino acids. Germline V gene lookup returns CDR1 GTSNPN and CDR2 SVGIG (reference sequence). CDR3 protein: CAWSRSGQGALGPQHF. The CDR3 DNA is TGTGCCTGGAGCCGCAGTGGGCAGGGGGCGTTGGGGCCCCAGCATTTT.

The DNA for the CDR3 is TGCAGTGCTCCTCGGGACTACGAGCAGTACTTC. This codes for CSAPRDYEQYF. The rearrangement uses TRBV20-1 and TRBJ2-7; the D gene is possibly TRBD2 (5 bases). Trimming stripped 5 bases from V and 3 bases from J, with 8 bases between. Germline CDR1 is DFQATT and CDR2 is SNEGSKA (reference sequence). The CDR3 has 11 residues.

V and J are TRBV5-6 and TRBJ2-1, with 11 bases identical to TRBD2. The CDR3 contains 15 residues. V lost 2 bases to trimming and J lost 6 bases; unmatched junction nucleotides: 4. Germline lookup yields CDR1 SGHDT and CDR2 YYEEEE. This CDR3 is CASSLLAGVCNEQFF. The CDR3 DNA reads TGTGCCAGCAGCTTACTAGCGGGGGTGTGCAATGAGCAGTTCTTC. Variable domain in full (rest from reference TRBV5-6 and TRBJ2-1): DAGVTQSPTHLIKTRGQQVTLRCSPKSGHDTVSWYQQALGQGPQFIFQYYEEEERQRGNFPDRFSGHQFPNYSSELNVNALLLGDSALYLCASSLLAGVCNEQFFGPGTRLTVL.

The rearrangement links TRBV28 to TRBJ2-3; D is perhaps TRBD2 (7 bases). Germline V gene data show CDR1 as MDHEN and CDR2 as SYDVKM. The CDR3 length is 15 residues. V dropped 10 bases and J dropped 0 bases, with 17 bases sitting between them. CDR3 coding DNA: TGTGCCATAGGGGGGGCTCCTACTAGCACAGATACGCAGTATTTT. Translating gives CAIGGAPTSTDTQYF.

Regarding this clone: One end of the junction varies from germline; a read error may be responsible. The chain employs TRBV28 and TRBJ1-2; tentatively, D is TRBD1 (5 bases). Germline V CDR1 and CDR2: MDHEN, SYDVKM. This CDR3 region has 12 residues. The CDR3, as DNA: TGTGCCAGCAGTATTCAGGGTTATGGCTACACTTTC. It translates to CASSIQGYGYTF.

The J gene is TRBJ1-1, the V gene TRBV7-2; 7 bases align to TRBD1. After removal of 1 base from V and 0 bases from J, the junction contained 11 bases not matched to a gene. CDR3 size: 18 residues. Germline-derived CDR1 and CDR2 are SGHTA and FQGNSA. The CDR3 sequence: CASSLVGGQRTMNTEAFF. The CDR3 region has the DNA TGTGCCAGCAGCTTAGTGGGGGGACAGCGTACTATGAACACTGAAGCTTTCTTT.

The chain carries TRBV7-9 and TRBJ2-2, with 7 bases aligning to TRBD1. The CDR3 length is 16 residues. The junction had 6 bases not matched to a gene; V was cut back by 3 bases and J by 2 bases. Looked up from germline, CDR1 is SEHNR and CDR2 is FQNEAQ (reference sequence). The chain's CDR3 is CASSFRGQGNTGELFF. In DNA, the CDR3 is TGTGCCAGCAGCTTTAGGGGGCAGGGAAACACCGGGGAGCTGTTTTTT.

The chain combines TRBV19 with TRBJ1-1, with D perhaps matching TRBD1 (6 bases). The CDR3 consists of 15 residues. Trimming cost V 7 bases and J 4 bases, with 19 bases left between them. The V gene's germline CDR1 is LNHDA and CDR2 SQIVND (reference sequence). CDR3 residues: CASTSRDKDVTEAFF. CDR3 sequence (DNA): TGTGCCAGTACCAGTCGGGACAAGGACGTCACTGAAGCTTTCTTT.

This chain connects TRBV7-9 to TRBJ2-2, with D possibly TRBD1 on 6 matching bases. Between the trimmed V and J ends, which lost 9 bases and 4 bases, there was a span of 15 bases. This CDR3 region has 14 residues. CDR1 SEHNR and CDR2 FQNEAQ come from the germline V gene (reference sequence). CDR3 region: CASVRGSGTGELFF. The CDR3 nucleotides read TGTGCCAGTGTCAGGGGATCGGGCACCGGGGAGCTGTTTTTT. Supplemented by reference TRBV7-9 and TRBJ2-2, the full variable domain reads DTGVSQNPRHKITKRGQNVTFRCDPISEHNRLYWYRQTLGQGPEFLTYFQNEAQLEKSRLLSDRFSAERPKGSFSTLEIQRTEQGDSAMYLCASVRGSGTGELFFGEGSRLTVL.

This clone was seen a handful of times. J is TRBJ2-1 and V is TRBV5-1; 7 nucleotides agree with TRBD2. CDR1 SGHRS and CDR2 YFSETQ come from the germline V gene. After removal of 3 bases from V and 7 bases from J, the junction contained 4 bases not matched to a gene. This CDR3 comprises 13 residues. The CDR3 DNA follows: TGCGCCAGCAGCTCTGGCGGGGGAAATGAGCAGTTCTTC. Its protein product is CASSSGGGNEQFF.

CDR3 nucleotides: TGTGCCAGCAGCTCGGGACTAGCGGGAGCACGGGAGCAGTACTTC. Protein sequence: CASSSGLAGAREQYF. This rearrangement joins TRBV13 to TRBJ2-7; the match to TRBD2 covers 14 bases. J lost 7 bases, V lost 4 bases, and 6 bases had no gene match. CDR3 length equals 15 residues. Per germline, CDR1 PRHDT and CDR2 FYEKMQ (reference sequence).

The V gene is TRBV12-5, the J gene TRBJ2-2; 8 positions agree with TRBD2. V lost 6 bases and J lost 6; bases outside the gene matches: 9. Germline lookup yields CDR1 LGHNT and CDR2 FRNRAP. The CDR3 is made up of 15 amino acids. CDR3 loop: CASGKPGLVPGELFF. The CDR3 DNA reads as TGTGCTAGTGGAAAGCCGGGACTAGTGCCCGGGGAGCTGTTTTTT.

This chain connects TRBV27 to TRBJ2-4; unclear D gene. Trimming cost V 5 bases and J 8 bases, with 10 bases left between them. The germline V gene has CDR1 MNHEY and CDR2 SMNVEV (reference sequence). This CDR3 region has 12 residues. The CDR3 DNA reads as TGTGCCAGCAGTGCTCGAGGAGACATTCAGTACTTC. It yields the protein CASSARGDIQYF.

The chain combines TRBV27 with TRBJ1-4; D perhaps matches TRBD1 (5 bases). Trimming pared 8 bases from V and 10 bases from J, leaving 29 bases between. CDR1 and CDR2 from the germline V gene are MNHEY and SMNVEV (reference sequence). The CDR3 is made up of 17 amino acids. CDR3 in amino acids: CASSRVFWDGSGGKLFF. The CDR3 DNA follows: TGTGCCAGCTCAAGAGTATTCTGGGACGGGTCGGGGGGAAAACTGTTTTTT.

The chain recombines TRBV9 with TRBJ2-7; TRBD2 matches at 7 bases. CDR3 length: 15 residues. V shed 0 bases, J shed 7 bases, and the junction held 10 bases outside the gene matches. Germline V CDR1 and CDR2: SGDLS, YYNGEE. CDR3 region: CASSVGEGAPREQYF. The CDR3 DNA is TGTGCCAGCAGCGTAGGGGAGGGAGCCCCCCGGGAGCAGTACTTC.

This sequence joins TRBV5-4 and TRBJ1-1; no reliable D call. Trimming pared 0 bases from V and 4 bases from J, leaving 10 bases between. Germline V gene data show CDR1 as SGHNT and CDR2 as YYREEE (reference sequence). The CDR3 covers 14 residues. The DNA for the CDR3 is TGTGCCAGCAGCTTGGGCACTTCGGGCACTGAAGCTTTCTTT. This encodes CASSLGTSGTEAFF.